The TCR beta chain under discussion was sequenced for a study of beta chain features in type 1 diabetes. Study information: The samples had about 110,000,000 sorted cells examined in all.

The collection from each donor was one heparinised blood draw averaging about 116 mL. Note on this clone: What it recognizes is unknown.

Study results and caveats: Whether HLA type affects TCRB rearrangement stayed undetermined in the present work.

The isolated RNA, all of it, was reverse transcribed, so expressed TCRB transcripts were what got sequenced. Sequencing used immunoSEQ multiplex PCR; TCRdb keeps in-frame clones, though not all of them. The sample lists about 210,000 clones, approximately 11% occurring once. The receptor was isolated from a man aged 18 to 29 in good health. The sample consisted of central memory CD4+ T cells from blood.

The CDR3 DNA reads TGTGCCACCAGCAGAGGTTTTAATGAAAAACTGTTTTTT. Protein sequence: CATSRGFNEKLFF. This chain uses TRBV15 with TRBJ1-4; D is unclear. In germline, CDR1 is LNHNV, CDR2 YYDKDF (reference sequence). This CDR3 spans 13 amino acids. Trimming removed 1 base from V and 4 bases from J, with 4 bases in between.